These 13 T cell receptor beta chains came from one sample sequenced in a study of early T cells in non-severe SARS-CoV-2 infection. TCRdb re-analysed the 5' RACE reads in MiXCR, keeping a single row per CDR3 protein. Of approximately 50,000 distinct CDR3 sequences listed, approximately 8.5% were seen once; the top ten hold approximately 15%. Sequencing input: whole blood. These receptors all stem from an adult who was a healthcare worker with PCR-confirmed SARS-CoV-2 infection or an uninfected control (not recorded which).

The chain is built from TRBV28 and TRBJ2-5; 8 bases fit TRBD1. Looked up from germline, CDR1 is MDHEN and CDR2 is SYDVKM. V trimming: 3 bases; J trimming: 7 bases; junction bases outside the gene matches: 7. This CDR3 contains 14 residues. CDR3 nucleotides: TGTGCCAGCAGTTTCCGAGGGACAGGAGGGACCCAGTACTTC. Residues: CASSFRGTGGTQYF. Complete variable domain (other parts from reference TRBV28 and TRBJ2-5): DVKVTQSSRYLVKRTGEKVFLECVQDMDHENMFWYRQDPGLGLRLIYFSYDVKMKEKGDIPEGYSVSREKKERFSLILESASTNQTSMYLCASSFRGTGGTQYFGPGTRLLVL.

Points on this clonotype: It may be a read error: a sequence one base away is much more abundant. The chain carries TRBV3-1 and TRBJ2-2; D may be TRBD1 or TRBD2 (5 bases each). CDR1 and CDR2 (germline): LGHDT, YNNKEL (reference sequence). The CDR3 length is 14 residues. The CDR3 sequence is CASSRDQGTGERFF. Here the CDR3 DNA reads TGTGCCAGCAGCCGGGATCAGGGCACCGGGGAGCGGTTTTTT.

This clonotype was found a few times. This chain joins TRBV12-3 or TRBV12-4 and TRBJ2-7; 9 bases fit TRBD1. The CDR3 has 15 amino acids. Unmatched junction bases numbered 6, after V lost 5 bases and J lost 1 base. The CDR3 sequence: CASSDRGRLSYEQYF. The CDR3 DNA reads as TGTGCCAGCAGTGACAGGGGGAGACTTTCCTACGAGCAGTACTTC.

The J gene is TRBJ1-1, the V gene TRBV28; tentatively, D is TRBD1 (6 bases). CDR1 and CDR2 (germline): MDHEN, SYDVKM. The germline V and J ends were trimmed by 10 bases and 4 bases, with 13 bases remaining between them. The CDR3 contains 12 residues. The CDR3 loop reads CANSKGGTEAFF. The CDR3 DNA reads as TGTGCCAACTCTAAAGGGGGCACTGAAGCTTTCTTT.

This clonotype was observed a few times. The chain combines TRBV20-1 with TRBJ2-5; D possibly uses TRBD1 or TRBD2 (5 bases each). The CDR3 is made up of 14 amino acids. CDR1 is DFQATT and CDR2 is SNEGSKA in the germline V gene (reference sequence). The V and J ends lost 5 bases and 1 base respectively, with 14 bases between them. This chain's CDR3 is CSAPTRGVQETQYF. In DNA, the CDR3 is TGCAGTGCTCCCACTAGGGGCGTCCAAGAGACCCAGTACTTC.

At least ten counts were recorded for this clonotype. The chain has TRBV5-4 and TRBJ1-4; TRBD1 might be the D (5 bases). Germline CDR1 is SGHNT and CDR2 is YYREEE (reference sequence). The CDR3 is made up of 15 amino acids. V was pared by 0 bases and J by 3 bases, with 9 bases between. The CDR3 region is CASSLAGTSNEKLFF. The DNA of the CDR3 is TGTGCCAGCAGCTTGGCGGGGACCTCTAATGAAAAACTGTTTTTT.

This clonotype was seen repeatedly, ten times or more. The J gene is TRBJ2-2, the V gene TRBV29-1; TRBD1 matches 10 bases. The trim removed 6 bases at V and 4 bases at J, leaving 8 bases unmatched. Germline lookup yields CDR1 SQVTM and CDR2 ANQGSEA. The CDR3 loop spans 15 amino acids. CDR3 sequence reads: CSVTGDRGSTGELFF. The DNA for the CDR3 is TGCAGCGTCACCGGGGACAGGGGTTCCACCGGGGAGCTGTTTTTT.

The table lists this clonotype with many counts. The chain employs TRBV28 and TRBJ2-7; D ambiguous. V shed 1 base and J shed 7 bases, with 5 bases lying between them. Germline lookup yields CDR1 MDHEN and CDR2 SYDVKM. The CDR3 covers 11 residues. CDR3 protein: CASSLLGEQYF. For the CDR3, the DNA is TGTGCCAGCAGTTTATTGGGTGAGCAGTACTTC.

This clonotype was counted a few times. The V gene is TRBV29-1, the J gene TRBJ1-1, with TRBD1 matching over 9 bases. The CDR3 runs 13 residues. CDR1 SQVTM and CDR2 ANQGSEA come from the germline V gene. V lost 8 bases to trimming and J lost 8 bases; unmatched junction nucleotides: 12. The CDR3 DNA sequence: TGCAGCACTTACAGGGGGCCCTCCCAGGAAGCTTTCTTT. As protein: CSTYRGPSQEAFF.

A few counts support this clonotype. V usage is TRBV12-3 or TRBV12-4 and J usage is TRBJ1-5, with 8 bases lining up with TRBD1. This CDR3 has 14 amino acids. The trim removed 8 bases at V and 4 bases at J, leaving 7 bases unmatched. CDR3 amino acids: CASGQGSGNQPQHF. The DNA for the CDR3 is TGTGCCAGCGGACAGGGATCAGGGAATCAGCCCCAGCATTTT.

For this clonotype: The junction differs from germline at one of its ends, possibly a read error. V is TRBV7-6 and J is TRBJ2-3, with D possibly TRBD2 on 6 matching bases. The CDR3 spans 12 residues. The V gene's germline CDR1 is SGHVS and CDR2 FNYEAQ. The CDR3 region has the DNA TGTGTCAGCAGCCTGGAGGGGGATACGCAGTATTTT. Its protein is CVSSLEGDTQYF.

Many counts were recorded for this clonotype. The rearrangement links TRBV3-1 to TRBJ2-6; no clear D gene. The CDR3 consists of 15 residues. Trimming pared 1 base from V and 0 bases from J, leaving 4 bases between. CDR1 is LGHDT and CDR2 is YNNKEL in the germline V gene (reference sequence). The CDR3 nucleotides are TGTGCCAGCAGCCAAGTTGTCTCTGGGGCCAACGTCCTGACTTTC. Protein product: CASSQVVSGANVLTF. Drawing the rest from reference TRBV3-1 and TRBJ2-6, the complete variable domain is DTAVSQTPKYLVTQMGNDKSIKCEQNLGHDTMYWYKQDSKKFLKIMFSYNNKELIINETVPNRFSPKSPDKAHLNLHINSLELGDSAVYFCASSQVVSGANVLTFGAGSRLTVL.

This clonotype turned up a few times. The chain is built from TRBV7-8 and TRBJ1-1, with a weak D call TRBD1 (5 bases). CDR1 is SGHVS, CDR2 FQNEAQ, per germline. The CDR3 totals 15 residues. Trimming removed 5 bases at V and 1 base at J, with 14 bases between. CDR3 bases: TGTGCCAGCAGCCCCCGGGACGATCCGAACACTGAAGCTTTCTTT. Residues: CASSPRDDPNTEAFF.